This T cell receptor (beta chain) was identified in a study of beta chain features in type 1 diabetes (dated by TCRdb to 2017 to 2018). About the full investigation: Patients and healthy donors did not differ in mean age, gender distribution, total cell number or subset yield. Across all samples, approximately 100 million sorted cells were examined, and cell number per subset correlated strongly with RNA yield. The study compared the TCRB repertoires of sorted circulating CD4+ T cell subsets in recently diagnosed type 1 diabetes patients with those in matched healthy donors. Whereas all 30 or so donors provided naive and central memory subsets, regulatory and stem cell-like memory subsets were isolated from just 8 patients and about 8 healthy donors. On the study overall, not on this receptor specifically: PCR might favor shorter templates, but patient and control samples were amplified and corrected together, so any skew would affect both groups equally. Fewer insertions and more nucleotide deletions at VDJ recombination sites were observed in patients with type 1 diabetes, implying thymic rearrangement abnormalities. Naive, central memory and regulatory TCRB repertoires appeared to be more similar among patients than among healthy donors. A moderate but significant shortening of TCRB CDR3 length was observed in type 1 diabetes patients in all four CD4+ subsets. Because cDNA was sequenced instead of genomic DNA, activated cells with high expression could be over-represented, although the groups did not differ in activation or CD3 levels. Only small numbers of individuals were included in the HLA sub-analyses, which left unresolved whether HLA type had any influence on TCRB rearrangement.

Spanning cysteine to phenylalanine, the CDR3 consists of 13 amino acids. This entry keeps only the CDR3 DNA: 39 bases, framed from base 1. Deletion took 1 base off V and 3 bases off J, with a span of 8 bases between the germline ends. The germline V gene provides CDR1 SGHDT and CDR2 YYEEEE. From each donor, a single peripheral blood sample of around 120 mL on average was drawn into heparinised tubes. A BD FACSAria II was used to sort naive, central memory, regulatory and stem cell-like memory CD4+ T cells with a panel that included CD45RO, CCR7, CD25, CD127, CD95 and CD27. Purity was above 98% for every sorted population. Right away, PBMCs were isolated by Lymphoprep density gradient centrifugation and were stained directly, with no culture step. Samples were stained and sorted in pairs, with one healthy donor and one patient per experiment, so that batch effects were minimized. This clone was observed at least ten times. Its antigen target is currently unknown. Base qualities are not provided; no much larger clone lies one nucleotide away.

The entire isolated RNA was reverse transcribed using the High Capacity cDNA Reverse Transcription Kit, and thus expressed TCRB transcripts were sequenced. Naive, central memory and regulatory T cell samples underwent deep immunoSEQ sequencing, averaging about 3.5 million total reads per sample. Sorted cells were lysed in RLT buffer, and RNA was extracted using DNase-treated RNeasy Micro or Mini kits according to cell number. Each cell subset was processed on its own to prevent cross-contamination, while patient and healthy donor samples were processed together. TCRB sequences were amplified from cDNA with the immunoSEQ multiplex PCR, producing 87-bp fragments spanning the CDR3 region. Sequencing of the amplicons was performed on the Illumina HiSeq platform. In the authors' own workflow: PCR bias was computationally corrected using synthetic template baselines, reads within Hamming distance 2 were collapsed, and singletons that could not be merged were discarded. Reads were aligned against IMGT so that V, D and J genes, CDR3 length and insertions or deletions at six rearrangement sites could be assigned. Within each subset, clonotype counts were normalized to sorted cell number, after which true diversity and Gini coefficients were computed with the tcR R package. The overlap coefficient, calculated on TCRB nucleotide sequences, was used to measure repertoire sharing. Out-of-frame TCRB sequences from naive cells were analyzed to stand in for the pre-selection repertoire. TCRdb took this table from immuneACCESS and kept in-frame rearrangements with V and J called. Such tables lack part of the clones; where checked against another copy, unresolved V genes explain under half of the gap, and the rest is unexplained. The DNA was the basis for D and trimming; V, J and clone size are from that table. The sample table contains fewer than 250,000 clones; only one count was recorded for about 10% of them. Of the sample, approximately 0.03% is held by the ten largest clones.

The receptor comes from a woman younger than 30 in good health. Sequencing input: naive CD4+ T cells from blood. In the paper's terms, the cell subset or site label means: true naive CD4+ T cells. Recombination joined TRBV5-6 with TRBJ2-7; tentative D gene TRBD1, with 6 bases matching. Here is the DNA: TGTGCCAGCAGCTTGCCAGGGGTCTACGAGCAGTACTTC. The translation is CASSLPGVYEQYF.